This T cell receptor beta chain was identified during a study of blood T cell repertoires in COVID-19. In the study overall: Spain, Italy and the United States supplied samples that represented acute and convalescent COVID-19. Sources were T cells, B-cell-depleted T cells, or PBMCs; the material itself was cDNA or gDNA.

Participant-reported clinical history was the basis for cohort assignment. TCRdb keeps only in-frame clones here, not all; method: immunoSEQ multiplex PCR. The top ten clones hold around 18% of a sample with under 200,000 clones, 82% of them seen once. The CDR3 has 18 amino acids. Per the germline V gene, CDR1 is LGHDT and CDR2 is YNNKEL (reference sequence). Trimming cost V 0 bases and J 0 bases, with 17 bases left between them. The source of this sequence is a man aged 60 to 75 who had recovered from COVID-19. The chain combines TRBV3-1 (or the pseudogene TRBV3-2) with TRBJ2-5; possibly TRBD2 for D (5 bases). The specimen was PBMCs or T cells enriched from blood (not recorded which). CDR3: CASSQDRKSGTYQETQYF. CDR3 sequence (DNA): TGTGCCAGCAGCCAAGATCGGAAAAGCGGAACGTACCAAGAGACCCAGTACTTC.